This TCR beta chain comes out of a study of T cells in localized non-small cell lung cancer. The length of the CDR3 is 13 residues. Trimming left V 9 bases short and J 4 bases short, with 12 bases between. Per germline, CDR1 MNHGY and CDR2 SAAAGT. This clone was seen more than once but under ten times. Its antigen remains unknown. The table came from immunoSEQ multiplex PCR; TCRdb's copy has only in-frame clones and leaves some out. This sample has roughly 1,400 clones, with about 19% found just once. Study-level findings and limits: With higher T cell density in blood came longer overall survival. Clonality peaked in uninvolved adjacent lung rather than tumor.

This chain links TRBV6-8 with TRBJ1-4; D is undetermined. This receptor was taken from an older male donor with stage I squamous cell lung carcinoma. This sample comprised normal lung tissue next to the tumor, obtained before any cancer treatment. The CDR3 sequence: CASSTAINEKLFF. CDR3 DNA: TGTGCCAGTTCCACAGCTATTAATGAAAAACTGTTTTTT.